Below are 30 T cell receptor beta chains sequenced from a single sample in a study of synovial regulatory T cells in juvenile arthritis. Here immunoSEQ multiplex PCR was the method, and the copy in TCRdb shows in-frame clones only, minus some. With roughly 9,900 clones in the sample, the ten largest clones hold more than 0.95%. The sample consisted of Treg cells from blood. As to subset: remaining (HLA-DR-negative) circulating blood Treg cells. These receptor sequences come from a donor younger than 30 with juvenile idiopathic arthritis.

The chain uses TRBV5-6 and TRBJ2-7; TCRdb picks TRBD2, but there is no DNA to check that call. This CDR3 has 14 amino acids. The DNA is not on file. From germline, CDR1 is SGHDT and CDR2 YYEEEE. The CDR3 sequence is CASSLANFAYEQYF.

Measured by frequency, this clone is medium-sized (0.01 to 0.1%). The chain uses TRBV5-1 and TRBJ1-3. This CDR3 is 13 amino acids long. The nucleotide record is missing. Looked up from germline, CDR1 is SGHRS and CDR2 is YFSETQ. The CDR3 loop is CASRYATENTIYF.

CDR3 protein: CASSELDRFNYGYTF. The V gene is TRBV6-1, the J gene TRBJ1-2; TCRdb lists TRBD1, though no DNA is available to test this call. Germline loops: CDR1 MNHNS, CDR2 SASEGT. The CDR3 contains 15 residues. The record lacks a DNA sequence.

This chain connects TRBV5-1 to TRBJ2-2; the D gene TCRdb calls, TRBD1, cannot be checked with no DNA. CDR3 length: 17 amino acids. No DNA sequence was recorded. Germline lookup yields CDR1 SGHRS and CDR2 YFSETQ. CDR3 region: CASSLDGTGWLVGELFF.

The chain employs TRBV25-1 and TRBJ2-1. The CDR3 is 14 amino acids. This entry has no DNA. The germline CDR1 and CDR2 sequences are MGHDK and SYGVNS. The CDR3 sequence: CASSEFIGLNEQFF.

The chain's CDR3 is CASSLERASGPYEQYF. The rearrangement uses TRBV5-1 and TRBJ2-7; TCRdb returns TRBD2, unconfirmable since there is no DNA. Per the germline V gene, CDR1 is SGHRS and CDR2 is YFSETQ. The CDR3 spans 16 residues. The DNA sequence is not available.

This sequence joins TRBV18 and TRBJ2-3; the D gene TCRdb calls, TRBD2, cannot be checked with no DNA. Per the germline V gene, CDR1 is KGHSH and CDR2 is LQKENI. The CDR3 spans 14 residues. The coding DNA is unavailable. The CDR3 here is CASSPPRSTDTQYF.

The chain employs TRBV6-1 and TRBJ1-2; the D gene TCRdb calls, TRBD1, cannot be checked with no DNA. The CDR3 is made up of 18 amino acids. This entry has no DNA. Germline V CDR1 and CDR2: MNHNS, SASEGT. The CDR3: CASSGRGQGARANYGYTF.

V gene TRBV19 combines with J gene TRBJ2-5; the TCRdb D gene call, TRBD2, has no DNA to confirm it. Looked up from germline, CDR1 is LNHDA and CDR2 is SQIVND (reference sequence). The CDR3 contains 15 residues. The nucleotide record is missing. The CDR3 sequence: CASTPTTVTSETQYF.

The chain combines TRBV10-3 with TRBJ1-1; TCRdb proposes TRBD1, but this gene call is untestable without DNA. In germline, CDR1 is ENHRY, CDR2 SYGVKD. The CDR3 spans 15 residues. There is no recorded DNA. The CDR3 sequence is CAISVQGAMNTEAFF.

CDR3 amino acids: CASSRRGYEQYF. The J gene is TRBJ2-7, the V gene TRBV11-2; as DNA is missing, the TRBD1 call by TCRdb cannot be tested. The germline CDR1 and CDR2 sequences are SGHAT and FQNNGV. The CDR3 has 12 amino acids. The entry carries no DNA sequence.

The CDR3 region is CASSKGSVTGELFF. V gene TRBV19 combines with J gene TRBJ2-2; no DNA is available, so the TRBD1 call from TCRdb remains unchecked. Germline CDR1 is LNHDA and CDR2 is SQIVND (reference sequence). There are 14 residues in the CDR3. No coding sequence is recorded.

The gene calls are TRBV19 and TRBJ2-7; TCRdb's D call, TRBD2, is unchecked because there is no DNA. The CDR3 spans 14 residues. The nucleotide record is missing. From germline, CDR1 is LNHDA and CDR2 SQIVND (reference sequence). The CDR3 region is CASSPGLVSYEQYF.

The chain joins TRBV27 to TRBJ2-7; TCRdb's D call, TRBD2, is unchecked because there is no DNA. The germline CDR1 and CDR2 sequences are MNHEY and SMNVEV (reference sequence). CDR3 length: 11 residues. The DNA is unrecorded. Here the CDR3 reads CASSRGLEQYF.

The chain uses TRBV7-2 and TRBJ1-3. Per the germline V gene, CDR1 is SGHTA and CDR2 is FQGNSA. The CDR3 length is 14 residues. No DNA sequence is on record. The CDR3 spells CASSPWDSGNTIYF.

The CDR3 loop reads CASSPGQGNEQYF. This chain joins TRBV6-1 and TRBJ2-7; there is no DNA to check the TCRdb D call of TRBD1. Germline CDR1 MNHNS, CDR2 SASEGT. The CDR3 extends over 13 amino acids. Only the protein is on record.

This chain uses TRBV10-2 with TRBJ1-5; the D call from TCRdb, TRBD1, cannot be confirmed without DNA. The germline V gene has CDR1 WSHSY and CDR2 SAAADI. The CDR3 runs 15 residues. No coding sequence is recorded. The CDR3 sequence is CASGQGDEFNQPQHF.

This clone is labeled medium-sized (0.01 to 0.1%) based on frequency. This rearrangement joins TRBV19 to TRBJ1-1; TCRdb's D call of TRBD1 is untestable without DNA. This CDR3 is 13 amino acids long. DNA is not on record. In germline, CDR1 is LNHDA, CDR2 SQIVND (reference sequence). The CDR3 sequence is CARAGQGNTEAFF.

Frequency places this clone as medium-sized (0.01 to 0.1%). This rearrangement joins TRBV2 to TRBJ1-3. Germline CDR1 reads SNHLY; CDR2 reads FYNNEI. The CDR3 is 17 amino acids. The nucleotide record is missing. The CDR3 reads CASSLIRLQLSGNTIYF.

The CDR3 sequence: CASSLLGSGYTF. V and J are TRBV7-9 and TRBJ1-2. The CDR3 contains 12 residues. No DNA has been recorded. Looked up from germline, CDR1 is SEHNR and CDR2 is FQNEAQ (reference sequence). The complete variable domain, with remaining parts taken from reference TRBV7-9 and TRBJ1-2, reads DTGVSQNPRHKITKRGQNVTFRCDPISEHNRLYWYRQTLGQGPEFLTYFQNEAQLEKSRLLSDRFSAERPKGSFSTLEIQRTEQGDSAMYLCASSLLGSGYTFGSGTRLTVV.

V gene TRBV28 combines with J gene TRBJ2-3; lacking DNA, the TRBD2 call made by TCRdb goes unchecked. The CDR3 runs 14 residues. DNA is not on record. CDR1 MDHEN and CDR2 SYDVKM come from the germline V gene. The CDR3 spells CASSFRLAGNTQYF.

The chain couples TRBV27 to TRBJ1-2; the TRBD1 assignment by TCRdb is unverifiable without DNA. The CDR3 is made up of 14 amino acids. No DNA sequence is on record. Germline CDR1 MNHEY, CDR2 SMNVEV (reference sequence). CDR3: CASSPNDRSHGYTF.

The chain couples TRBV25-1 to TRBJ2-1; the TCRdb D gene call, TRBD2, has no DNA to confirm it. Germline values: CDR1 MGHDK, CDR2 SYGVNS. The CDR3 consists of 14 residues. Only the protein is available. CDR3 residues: CASSESGRVFEQFF.

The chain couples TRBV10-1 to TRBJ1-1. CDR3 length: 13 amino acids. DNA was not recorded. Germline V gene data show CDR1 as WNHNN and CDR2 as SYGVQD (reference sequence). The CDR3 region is CASSESTALEAFF.

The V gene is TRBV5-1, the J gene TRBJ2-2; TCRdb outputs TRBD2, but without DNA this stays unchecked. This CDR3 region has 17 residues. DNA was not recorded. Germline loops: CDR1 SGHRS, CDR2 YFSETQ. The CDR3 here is CASSLDISGSLSGELFF.

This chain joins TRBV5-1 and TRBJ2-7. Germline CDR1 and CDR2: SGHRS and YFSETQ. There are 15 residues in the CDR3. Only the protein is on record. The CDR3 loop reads CASSLARTPYHEQYF.

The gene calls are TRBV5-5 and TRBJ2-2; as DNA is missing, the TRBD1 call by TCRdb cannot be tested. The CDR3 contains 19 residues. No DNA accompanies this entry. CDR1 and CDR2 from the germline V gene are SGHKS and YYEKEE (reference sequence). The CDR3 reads CASSLVTGAADHRPGELFF.

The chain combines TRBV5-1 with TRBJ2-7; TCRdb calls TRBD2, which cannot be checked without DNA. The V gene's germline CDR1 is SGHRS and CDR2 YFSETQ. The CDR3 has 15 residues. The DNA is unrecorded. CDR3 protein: CASSQLAGGPDEQYF. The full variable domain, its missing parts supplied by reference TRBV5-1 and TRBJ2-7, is KAGVTQTPRYLIKTRGQQVTLSCSPISGHRSVSWYQQTPGQGLQFLFEYFSETQRNKGNFPGRFSGRQFSNSRSEMNVSTLELGDSALYLCASSQLAGGPDEQYFGPGTRLTVT.

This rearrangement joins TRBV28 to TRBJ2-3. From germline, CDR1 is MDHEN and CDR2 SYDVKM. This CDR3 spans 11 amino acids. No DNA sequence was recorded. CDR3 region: CASRGVYTQYF.

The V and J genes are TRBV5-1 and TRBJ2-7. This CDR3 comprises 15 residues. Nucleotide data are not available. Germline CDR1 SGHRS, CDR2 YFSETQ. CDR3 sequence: CASSLAGVLQYEQYF.